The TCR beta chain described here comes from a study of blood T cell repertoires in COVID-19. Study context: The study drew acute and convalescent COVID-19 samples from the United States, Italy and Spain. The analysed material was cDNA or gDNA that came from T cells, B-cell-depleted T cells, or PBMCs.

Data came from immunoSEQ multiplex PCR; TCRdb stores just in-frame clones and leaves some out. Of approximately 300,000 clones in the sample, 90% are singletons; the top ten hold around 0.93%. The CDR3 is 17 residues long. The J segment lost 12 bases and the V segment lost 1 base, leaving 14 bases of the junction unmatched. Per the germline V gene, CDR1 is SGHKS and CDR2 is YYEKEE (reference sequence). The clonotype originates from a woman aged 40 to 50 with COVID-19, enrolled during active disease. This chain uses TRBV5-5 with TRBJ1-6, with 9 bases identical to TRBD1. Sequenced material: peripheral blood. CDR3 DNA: TGTGCCAGCAGCTTGTCCCCCTCCGGGACAGGGACCGGACCCCTCCACTTT. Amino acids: CASSLSPSGTGTGPLHF.